The source of this T cell receptor (beta chain) is a study of blood T cell repertoires in COVID-19. Study in general: Sites across the United States, Italy and Spain contributed samples from acute and convalescent COVID-19. From T cells, B-cell-depleted T cells, or PBMCs came the material, which was cDNA or gDNA.

Germline V CDR1 and CDR2: SGHNT, YYREEE (reference sequence). J lost 0 bases, V lost 5 bases, and 1 base had no gene match. This CDR3 spans 13 amino acids. Clones were sequenced by immunoSEQ multiplex PCR, and TCRdb holds only the in-frame ones, with some missing. The data show approximately 440,000 clones, with roughly 88% seen just once and approximately 0.55% held by the top ten. Ages ranged from roughly 18 to 100 years, with residence in 20 to 30 US areas. Cohort placement rested on clinical history that participants reported themselves. Sequenced input: PBMCs or T cells enriched from blood (not recorded which). The source of this sequence is a man aged 18 to 29 who had recovered from COVID-19. V and J are TRBV5-4 and TRBJ2-7; 8 bases fit TRBD2. The CDR3 DNA reads TGTGCCAGCAGTAGCGGGGCCTCCTACGAGCAGTACTTC. Amino acid sequence: CASSSGASYEQYF. Complete variable domain (other parts from reference TRBV5-4 and TRBJ2-7): ETGVTQSPTHLIKTRGQQVTLRCSSQSGHNTVSWYQQALGQGPQFIFQYYREEENGRGNFPPRFSGLQFPNYSSELNVNALELDDSALYLCASSSGASYEQYFGPGTRLTVT.